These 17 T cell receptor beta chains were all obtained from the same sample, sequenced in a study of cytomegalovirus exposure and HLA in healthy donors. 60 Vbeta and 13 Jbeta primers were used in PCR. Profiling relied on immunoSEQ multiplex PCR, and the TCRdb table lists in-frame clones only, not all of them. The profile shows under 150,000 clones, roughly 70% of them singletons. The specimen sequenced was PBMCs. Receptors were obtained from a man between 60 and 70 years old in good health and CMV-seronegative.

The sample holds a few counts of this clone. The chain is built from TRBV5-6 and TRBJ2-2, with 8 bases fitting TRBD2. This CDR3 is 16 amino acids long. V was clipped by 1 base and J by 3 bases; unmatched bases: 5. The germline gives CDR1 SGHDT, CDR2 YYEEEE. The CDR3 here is CASSLLLREDTGELFF. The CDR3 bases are TGTGCCAGCAGCTTGTTGCTGCGGGAGGACACCGGGGAGCTGTTTTTT. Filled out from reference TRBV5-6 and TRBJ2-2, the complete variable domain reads DAGVTQSPTHLIKTRGQQVTLRCSPKSGHDTVSWYQQALGQGPQFIFQYYEEEERQRGNFPDRFSGHQFPNYSSELNVNALLLGDSALYLCASSLLLREDTGELFFGEGSRLTVL.

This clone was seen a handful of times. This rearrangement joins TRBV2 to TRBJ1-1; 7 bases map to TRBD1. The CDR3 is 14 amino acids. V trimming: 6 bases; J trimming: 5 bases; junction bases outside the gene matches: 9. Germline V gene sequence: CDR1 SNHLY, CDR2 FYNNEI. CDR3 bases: TGTGCCAGCAGCCGACAGGGAAAGGAGACTGAAGCTTTCTTT. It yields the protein CASSRQGKETEAFF.

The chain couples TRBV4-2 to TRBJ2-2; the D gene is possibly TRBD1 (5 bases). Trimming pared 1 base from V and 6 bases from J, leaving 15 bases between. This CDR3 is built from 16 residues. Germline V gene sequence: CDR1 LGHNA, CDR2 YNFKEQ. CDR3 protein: CASSQGGASMAGELFF. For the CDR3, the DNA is TGTGCCAGCAGCCAAGGTGGGGCTAGTATGGCCGGGGAGCTGTTTTTT.

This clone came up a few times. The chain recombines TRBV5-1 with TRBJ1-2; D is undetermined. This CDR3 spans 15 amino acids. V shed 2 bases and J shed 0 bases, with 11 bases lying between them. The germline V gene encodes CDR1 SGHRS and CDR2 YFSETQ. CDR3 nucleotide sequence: TGCGCCAGCAGCTTATCGGGTGCAGCTAACTATGGCTACACCTTC. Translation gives CASSLSGAANYGYTF.

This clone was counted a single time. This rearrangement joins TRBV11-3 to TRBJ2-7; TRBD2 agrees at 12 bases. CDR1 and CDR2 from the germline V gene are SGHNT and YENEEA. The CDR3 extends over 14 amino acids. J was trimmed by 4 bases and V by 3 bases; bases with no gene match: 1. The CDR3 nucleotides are TGTGCCAGCAGCTTCGGGACTAGCGGGTACGAGCAGTACTTC. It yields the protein CASSFGTSGYEQYF.

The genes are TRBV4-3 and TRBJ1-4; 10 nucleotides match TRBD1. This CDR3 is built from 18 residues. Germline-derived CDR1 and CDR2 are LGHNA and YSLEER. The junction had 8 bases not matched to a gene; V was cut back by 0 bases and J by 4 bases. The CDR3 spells CASSQDSRWTGGNEKLFF. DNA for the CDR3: TGCGCCAGCAGCCAAGATAGCCGATGGACAGGGGGTAATGAAAAACTGTTTTTT.

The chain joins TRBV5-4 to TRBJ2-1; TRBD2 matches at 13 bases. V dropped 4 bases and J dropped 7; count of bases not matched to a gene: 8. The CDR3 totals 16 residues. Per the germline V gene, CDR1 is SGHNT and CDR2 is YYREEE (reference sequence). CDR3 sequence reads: CASSPRTSGRLNEQFF. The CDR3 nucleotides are TGTGCCAGCAGCCCACGGACTAGCGGGAGATTAAATGAGCAGTTCTTC.

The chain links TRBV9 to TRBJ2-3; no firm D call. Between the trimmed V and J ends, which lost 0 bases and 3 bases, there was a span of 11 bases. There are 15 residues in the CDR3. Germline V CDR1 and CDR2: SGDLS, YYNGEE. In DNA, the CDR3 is TGTGCCAGCAGCGTAGACTGGGCTGGAACAGATACGCAGTATTTT. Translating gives CASSVDWAGTDTQYF.

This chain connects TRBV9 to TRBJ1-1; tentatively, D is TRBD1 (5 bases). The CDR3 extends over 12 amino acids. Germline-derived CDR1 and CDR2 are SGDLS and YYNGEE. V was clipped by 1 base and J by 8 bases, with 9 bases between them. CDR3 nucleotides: TGTGCCAGCAGCGTAACTCCAGGGGAAGCTTTCTTT. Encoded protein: CASSVTPGEAFF.

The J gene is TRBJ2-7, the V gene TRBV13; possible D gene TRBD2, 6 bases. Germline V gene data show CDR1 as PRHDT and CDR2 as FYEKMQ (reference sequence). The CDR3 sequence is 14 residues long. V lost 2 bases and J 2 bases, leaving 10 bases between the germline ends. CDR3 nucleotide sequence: TGTGCCAGCAGCTTATTAGCGGCAACCTACGAGCAGTACTTC. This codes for CASSLLAATYEQYF.

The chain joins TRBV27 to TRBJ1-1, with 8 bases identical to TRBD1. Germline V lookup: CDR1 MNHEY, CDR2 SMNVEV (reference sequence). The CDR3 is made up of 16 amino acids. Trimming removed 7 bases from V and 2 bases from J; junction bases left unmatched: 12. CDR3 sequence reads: CASITTGALKNTEAFF. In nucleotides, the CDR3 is TGTGCCAGCATCACGACAGGGGCTCTGAAAAACACTGAAGCTTTCTTT.

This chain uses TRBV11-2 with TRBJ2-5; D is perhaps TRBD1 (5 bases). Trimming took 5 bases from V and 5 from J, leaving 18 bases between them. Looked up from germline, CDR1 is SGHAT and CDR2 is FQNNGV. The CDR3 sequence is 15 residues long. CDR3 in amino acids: CASSPNRGEGETQYF. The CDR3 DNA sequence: TGTGCCAGCAGCCCGAATAGGGGCGAAGGGGAGACCCAGTACTTC.

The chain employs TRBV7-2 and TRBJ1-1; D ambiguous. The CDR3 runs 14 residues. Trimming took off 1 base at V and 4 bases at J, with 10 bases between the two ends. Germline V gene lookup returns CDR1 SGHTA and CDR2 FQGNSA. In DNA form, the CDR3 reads TGTGCCAGCAGCTTAGATGGCAGGATCACTGAAGCTTTCTTT. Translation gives CASSLDGRITEAFF.

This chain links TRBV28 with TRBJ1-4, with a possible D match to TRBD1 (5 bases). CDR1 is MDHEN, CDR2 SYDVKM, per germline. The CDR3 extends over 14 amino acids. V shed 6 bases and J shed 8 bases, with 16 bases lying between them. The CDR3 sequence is CASRPGGRQEKLFF. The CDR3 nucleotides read TGTGCCAGCAGGCCGGGGGGGAGGCAGGAAAAACTGTTTTTT. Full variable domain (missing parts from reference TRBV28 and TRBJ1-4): DVKVTQSSRYLVKRTGEKVFLECVQDMDHENMFWYRQDPGLGLRLIYFSYDVKMKEKGDIPEGYSVSREKKERFSLILESASTNQTSMYLCASRPGGRQEKLFFGSGTQLSVL.

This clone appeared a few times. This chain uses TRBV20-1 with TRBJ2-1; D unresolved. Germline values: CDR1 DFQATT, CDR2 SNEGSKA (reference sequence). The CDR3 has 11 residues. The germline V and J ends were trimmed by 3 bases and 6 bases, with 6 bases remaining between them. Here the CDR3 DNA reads TGCAGTGCTAGCCGTAGCAATGAGCAGTTCTTC. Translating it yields CSASRSNEQFF.

The CDR3 DNA is TGTGCCAGCAGCCCAACCCCCCTGGGACAGAGATTATCCTACGAGCAGTACTTC. Its protein product is CASSPTPLGQRLSYEQYF. The chain joins TRBV9 to TRBJ2-7; TRBD1 aligns across 7 bases. Unmatched junction bases numbered 17, after V lost 4 bases and J lost 1 base. The germline V gene has CDR1 SGDLS and CDR2 YYNGEE. This CDR3 region has 18 residues.

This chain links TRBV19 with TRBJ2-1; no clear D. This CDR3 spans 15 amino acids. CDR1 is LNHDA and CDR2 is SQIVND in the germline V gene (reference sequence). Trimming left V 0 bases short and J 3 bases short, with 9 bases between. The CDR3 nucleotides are TGTGCCAGTAGTATAGAAGCGACCCTCTACAATGAGCAGTTCTTC. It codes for CASSIEATLYNEQFF.